Shown below are 3 T cell receptor beta chains from a single sample sequenced in a study of cytomegalovirus exposure and HLA in healthy donors. Primers for the PCR totalled 60 Vbeta and 13 Jbeta. Produced via immunoSEQ multiplex PCR; TCRdb's table is partial and in-frame only. The table has 150,000 to 200,000 clones, about four fifths seen once. The sample taken for sequencing was PBMCs. Receptors originate from a man aged 25 to 40 in good health and CMV-seropositive.

V gene TRBV19 combines with J gene TRBJ2-1, with D possibly being TRBD2 (6 bases). The CDR3 consists of 14 residues. V was clipped by 10 bases and J by 5 bases, with 18 bases between them. CDR1 is LNHDA, CDR2 SQIVND, per germline (reference sequence). CDR3 nucleotides: TGTGCCACCCGACCCTTGGAGGGACACAATGAGCAGTTCTTC. The encoded protein is CATRPLEGHNEQFF.

In its sample, this clone was seen once. The CDR3 loop reads CASSSGTSGRGTDTQYF. The CDR3 DNA reads as TGTGCCAGCAGCTCGGGGACTAGCGGGAGGGGCACAGATACGCAGTATTTT. The V gene is TRBV7-8, the J gene TRBJ2-3; 16 nucleotides agree with TRBD2. The V gene end was trimmed by 4 bases and the J gene end by 1 base; junction bases not matched to a gene: 2. The CDR3 covers 17 residues. Germline V CDR1 and CDR2: SGHVS, FQNEAQ.

J is TRBJ2-1 and V is TRBV30; 8 bases are shared with TRBD2. CDR1 and CDR2 from the germline V gene are GTSNPN and SVGIG (reference sequence). There are 17 residues in the CDR3. Trimming took 3 bases from V and 5 from J; bases not matched to a gene: 15. CDR3 coding DNA: TGTGCCTGGAGAGGGCTTATTGCGGGAGGTGTTAACAATGAGCAGTTCTTC. Amino acids: CAWRGLIAGGVNNEQFF.